These 15 T cell receptor beta chains were sequenced from one sample in a study of cytomegalovirus exposure and HLA in healthy donors. Use of 60 Vbeta and 13 Jbeta primers characterized the PCR. Profiling relied on immunoSEQ multiplex PCR, and the TCRdb table lists in-frame clones only, not all of them. The sample yields 160,000 or so clones, 60% to 85% seen once. What was sequenced was PBMCs. These receptors were collected from a middle-aged woman in good health and CMV-seronegative.

The genes are TRBV4-2 and TRBJ1-5; 8 nucleotides match TRBD1. The ends lost 0 bases at V and 0 bases at J; junction bases unmatched: 1. This CDR3 region has 16 residues. Germline V gene data show CDR1 as LGHNA and CDR2 as YNFKEQ. The CDR3 protein is CASSQDGQGSNQPQHF. CDR3 nucleotides: TGTGCCAGCAGCCAAGACGGACAGGGTAGCAATCAGCCCCAGCATTTT.

The chain recombines TRBV7-9 with TRBJ2-3, with 8 positions matching TRBD2. Germline CDR1 reads SEHNR; CDR2 reads FQNEAQ (reference sequence). The CDR3 has 16 residues. Losses at the gene ends were 11 bases for V and 1 base for J; bases not matched to a gene: 14. As DNA, the CDR3 is TGTGCCTCCCATACGGTGGCGGGGGGCCGCACAGATACGCAGTATTTT. Protein: CASHTVAGGRTDTQYF. Filled out from reference TRBV7-9 and TRBJ2-3, the complete variable domain reads DTGVSQNPRHKITKRGQNVTFRCDPISEHNRLYWYRQTLGQGPEFLTYFQNEAQLEKSRLLSDRFSAERPKGSFSTLEIQRTEQGDSAMYLCASHTVAGGRTDTQYFGPGTRLTVL.

V gene TRBV6-5 combines with J gene TRBJ2-2, with D possibly matching TRBD2 (6 bases). The CDR3 has 14 amino acids. Germline-derived CDR1 and CDR2 are MNHEY and SVGAGI. V lost 5 bases and J 9 bases, leaving 16 bases between the germline ends. DNA of the CDR3: TGTGCCAGCAGTCGGGCGGGGCGGGCCCGGGAGCTGTTTTTT. Encoded protein: CASSRAGRARELFF.

The chain employs TRBV6-6 and TRBJ2-5, with 11 bases that match TRBD2. V shed 8 bases, J shed 5 bases, and the junction held 13 bases outside the gene matches. Germline V gene data show CDR1 as MNHNY and CDR2 as SVGAGI (reference sequence). CDR3 length: 16 amino acids. CDR3 nucleotide sequence: TGTGCCAGCCGCTCTAGCGGGGGGATGCTATCTGAGACCCAGTACTTC. Its protein product is CASRSSGGMLSETQYF.

V is TRBV5-5 and J is TRBJ1-2; the match to TRBD1 covers 7 bases. CDR1 is SGHKS, CDR2 YYEKEE, per germline (reference sequence). Trimming cost V 1 base and J 8 bases; bases outside gene matches: 14. CDR3 size: 16 residues. CDR3 amino acids: CASSLFTGESLKGYTF. CDR3 in DNA: TGTGCCAGCAGCTTGTTTACAGGGGAGTCCCTCAAAGGCTACACCTTC. The variable domain in full, completed from reference TRBV5-5 and TRBJ1-2, reads DAGVTQSPTHLIKTRGQQVTLRCSPISGHKSVSWYQQVLGQGPQFIFQYYEKEERGRGNFPDRFSARQFPNYSSELNVNALLLGDSALYLCASSLFTGESLKGYTFGSGTRLTVV.

To note about this clone: This sample includes further DNA sequences coding for the same CDR3. J is TRBJ2-1 and V is TRBV5-1, with 10 nucleotides matching TRBD2. This CDR3 is built from 15 residues. CDR1 and CDR2 (germline): SGHRS, YFSETQ. The junction had 1 base not matched to a gene; V was cut back by 2 bases and J by 2 bases. CDR3 amino acids: CASSLLAGTYNEQFF. The CDR3 nucleotides are TGCGCCAGCAGCTTACTAGCGGGGACCTACAATGAGCAGTTCTTC.

V gene TRBV29-1 combines with J gene TRBJ1-1, with a weak D call TRBD1 (6 bases). This CDR3 is 15 amino acids long. Germline V lookup: CDR1 SQVTM, CDR2 ANQGSEA. Trimming pared 4 bases from V and 0 bases from J, leaving 15 bases between. CDR3 residues: CSVGRARDMNTEAFF. Here the CDR3 DNA reads TGCAGCGTTGGGCGAGCAAGGGACATGAACACTGAAGCTTTCTTT.

This chain uses TRBV29-1 with TRBJ2-5; D possibly corresponds to TRBD2 (7 bases). The J call may not be correct, given that the DNA end is closer to TRBJ2-7. The CDR3 sequence is 13 residues long. Germline CDR1 and CDR2: SQVTM and ANQGSEA. CDR3 protein: CSVGGGPSYEQYF. The CDR3 region has the DNA TGCAGCGTTGGCGGGGGCCCTTCCTACGAGCAGTACTTC.

The chain joins TRBV5-8 to TRBJ1-5, with a weak D call TRBD1 (6 bases). The CDR3 consists of 14 residues. The germline V gene encodes CDR1 SGHTS and CDR2 YDEGEE. Trimming stripped 6 bases from V and 4 bases from J, with 14 bases between. CDR3 sequence: CASTKGTPNQPQHF. The DNA for the CDR3 is TGTGCCAGCACTAAAGGGACACCAAATCAGCCCCAGCATTTT.

The chain employs TRBV7-9 and TRBJ1-2; 12 bases align to TRBD1. This CDR3 has 17 amino acids. CDR1 is SEHNR, CDR2 FQNEAQ, per germline (reference sequence). J gave up 8 bases and V 4 bases, and 14 bases lay outside the gene matches. The CDR3 spells CASSWGQGARVWEGYTF. CDR3 DNA: TGTGCCAGCAGCTGGGGACAGGGGGCGCGGGTCTGGGAAGGCTACACCTTC. The full variable domain, completed using reference TRBV7-9 and TRBJ1-2, is DTGVSQNPRHKITKRGQNVTFRCDPISEHNRLYWYRQTLGQGPEFLTYFQNEAQLEKSRLLSDRFSAERPKGSFSTLEIQRTEQGDSAMYLCASSWGQGARVWEGYTFGSGTRLTVV.

The chain combines TRBV11-2 with TRBJ2-7; 12 bases map to TRBD2. In germline, CDR1 is SGHAT, CDR2 FQNNGV. V trimming: 5 bases; J trimming: 2 bases; junction bases outside the gene matches: 7. CDR3 length: 16 amino acids. This CDR3 is CASSRTSGGSTYEQYF. The CDR3 nucleotides read TGTGCCAGCAGCCGAACTAGCGGGGGGTCTACCTACGAGCAGTACTTC.

This sequence joins TRBV2 and TRBJ1-2; D is unresolved. Germline lookup yields CDR1 SNHLY and CDR2 FYNNEI. With 1 base removed from V and 0 bases from J, the gap between germline ends came to 9 bases. This CDR3 has 15 residues. The CDR3 spells CASSEGPVSNYGYTF. The CDR3 nucleotides are TGTGCCAGCAGTGAAGGGCCAGTCTCTAACTATGGCTACACCTTC.

CDR3 sequence (DNA): TGTGCCAGCAGCTATGGGGACACGCGGGGCTACACCTTC. Translating gives CASSYGDTRGYTF. The chain uses TRBV13 and TRBJ1-2; tentatively, D is TRBD1 (6 bases). V was pared by 4 bases and J by 8 bases, with 14 bases between. Germline CDR1 and CDR2: PRHDT and FYEKMQ (reference sequence). The CDR3 is 13 amino acids.

This clone appeared a single time. The same CDR3 arises from other DNA sequences in this sample as well. The chain links TRBV7-9 to TRBJ2-7; D gene uncertain. The CDR3 has 14 amino acids. The germline V gene encodes CDR1 SEHNR and CDR2 FQNEAQ (reference sequence). Trimming removed 7 bases at V and 2 bases at J, with 15 bases between. The CDR3 bases are TGTGCCAGCACCCCGCTATCATTCCCCTACGAGCAGTACTTC. It translates to CASTPLSFPYEQYF.

The chain recombines TRBV2 with TRBJ1-1, with 11 bases matching TRBD1. Germline V gene data show CDR1 as SNHLY and CDR2 as FYNNEI. V lost 11 bases to trimming and J lost 1 base; unmatched junction nucleotides: 6. This CDR3 has 14 residues. In nucleotides, the CDR3 is TGTGCCGGCGGGACAGGGGGGAAGAACACTGAAGCTTTCTTT. This sequence encodes CAGGTGGKNTEAFF.